The 31 T cell receptor beta chains reported below all come from one sample, sequenced in a study of vaccination effects on CD4 cells after COVID-19. These receptors' targets are unknown. Sequencing used immunoSEQ multiplex PCR; TCRdb keeps in-frame clones, though not all of them. Here the sample spans some 28,000 clones, 50% to 70% being singletons. The culture ran for less than 12 days, and then CD4+ T cells were isolated. Sequencing used CD4+ T cells from PBMCs cultured without peptide, obtained before COVID-19 vaccination. Receptors originate from a human donor who received a COVID-19 vaccine.

The chain carries TRBV10-3 and TRBJ2-7, with D perhaps being TRBD1 or TRBD2 (5 bases each). Germline CDR1 reads ENHRY; CDR2 reads SYGVKD. This CDR3 has 15 residues. V shed 2 bases and J shed 2 bases, with 13 bases lying between them. CDR3 residues: CAISEGLRGAYEQYF. DNA of the CDR3: TGTGCCATCAGTGAGGGTTTGAGGGGCGCCTACGAGCAGTACTTC.

In this sample, this clone turned up a few times. This chain links TRBV2 with TRBJ2-3; maybe TRBD1 (6 bases). The V end lost 5 bases, the J end lost 0 bases, and 12 bases lay between the germline ends. CDR1 and CDR2 from the germline V gene are SNHLY and FYNNEI. This CDR3 region has 15 residues. The CDR3 DNA sequence: TGTGCCAGCAGTACGGGACACCCTAGCACAGATACGCAGTATTTT. Translated, it gives CASSTGHPSTDTQYF.

The chain employs TRBV4-1 and TRBJ2-2, with 7 bases identical to TRBD2. Germline V lookup: CDR1 MGHRA, CDR2 YSYEKL. This CDR3 has 16 amino acids. V lost 6 bases and J lost 2; bases outside the gene matches: 9. The CDR3 reads CASRITRGENTGELFF. The CDR3 DNA follows: TGCGCCAGCAGAATCACACGGGGGGAAAACACCGGGGAGCTGTTTTTT.

The rearrangement joins TRBV10-1 to TRBJ2-7; D is uncertain. Deletions cut 3 bases from V and 3 bases from J, with 9 bases between. The CDR3 loop spans 13 amino acids. Germline V gene lookup returns CDR1 WNHNN and CDR2 SYGVQD (reference sequence). Written as DNA, the CDR3 is TGCGCCAGCAGTGATGGCACGAACTACGAGCAGTACTTC. It translates to CASSDGTNYEQYF.

This clone has just a few counts. The chain couples TRBV7-9 to TRBJ1-3, with D unclear. The CDR3 is 16 residues long. Germline V gene sequence: CDR1 SEHNR, CDR2 FQNEAQ (reference sequence). With 7 bases removed from V and 2 bases from J, the gap between germline ends came to 18 bases. The CDR3 DNA reads as TGTGCCAGCATAAACCCCCAGGAGGGAGCTGGAAACACCATATATTTT. It yields the protein CASINPQEGAGNTIYF.

This clone was detected only a few times. The V call is TRBV7-8, the J call TRBJ1-2, with 8 positions matching TRBD1. Germline-derived CDR1 and CDR2 are SGHVS and FQNEAQ. The J segment lost 6 bases and the V segment lost 5 bases, leaving 11 bases of the junction unmatched. The CDR3 is 15 residues long. The CDR3 here is CASSRSTGEVHGYTF. The CDR3 bases are TGTGCCAGCAGCAGATCGACAGGGGAGGTTCATGGCTACACCTTC.

The chain uses TRBV30 and TRBJ1-1, with 8 bases aligning to TRBD1. V was pared by 2 bases and J by 0 bases, with 11 bases of the junction left unmatched. The CDR3 spans 17 residues. Germline CDR1 is GTSNPN and CDR2 is SVGIG (reference sequence). The CDR3 nucleotides read TGTGCCTGGAGTCCTAAGATCGGACAGGGCTTGAACACTGAAGCTTTCTTT. Amino acids: CAWSPKIGQGLNTEAFF.

The rearrangement links TRBV7-8 to TRBJ2-7; no clear D. Germline lookup yields CDR1 SGHVS and CDR2 FQNEAQ. The CDR3 is 13 residues long. V was pared by 1 base and J by 2 bases, with 6 bases between. The CDR3 coding sequence is TGTGCCAGCAGCTTAGACCGAACCTACGAGCAGTACTTC. Protein sequence: CASSLDRTYEQYF.

The chain carries TRBV11-3 and TRBJ2-1; 7 bases are a match to TRBD2. With V trimmed by 3 bases and J by 3 bases, 14 bases remained unmatched. The CDR3 totals 18 residues. Germline CDR1 and CDR2: SGHNT and YENEEA. The CDR3 loop is CASSFSGPGGTDYNEQFF. The CDR3 DNA follows: TGTGCCAGCAGCTTTAGCGGGCCAGGAGGCACCGACTACAATGAGCAGTTCTTC.

CDR3 nucleotide sequence: TGTGCCAGCAGCCGGGGCCAGGACGAACTGTTTTTT. Its translation: CASSRGQDELFF. The V and J genes are TRBV6-6 and TRBJ1-4, with a tentative D call TRBD1 (5 bases). CDR3 size: 12 residues. CDR1 is MNHNY and CDR2 is SVGAGI in the germline V gene (reference sequence). The ends were cut back, 6 bases at V and 12 bases at J, with 14 bases in the middle.

The chain is built from TRBV29-1 and TRBJ1-1, with a possible D match to TRBD1 (5 bases). There are 12 residues in the CDR3. V was clipped by 3 bases and J by 4 bases, with 9 bases between them. Germline CDR1 reads SQVTM; CDR2 reads ANQGSEA. CDR3 sequence reads: CSVDRASTEAFF. As DNA, the CDR3 is TGCAGCGTTGACAGGGCGAGCACTGAAGCTTTCTTT.

The chain carries TRBV4-2 and TRBJ1-4, with 7 bases matching TRBD1. The CDR3 covers 18 residues. V dropped 3 bases and J dropped 7; count of bases not matched to a gene: 17. From germline, CDR1 is LGHNA and CDR2 YNFKEQ. Here the CDR3 reads CASSQRGALQGRSEKLFF. The CDR3 nucleotides read TGTGCCAGCAGCCAGAGGGGGGCCCTACAGGGGAGGAGTGAAAAACTGTTTTTT.

The chain has TRBV5-1 and TRBJ1-3; D gene ambiguous. CDR1 is SGHRS, CDR2 YFSETQ, per germline. Trimming shortened V by 0 bases and J by 4 bases, and 8 bases separated the two germline ends. The CDR3 spans 14 residues. In DNA form, the CDR3 reads TGCGCCAGCAGCTTGGGGGAAGACGGAAACACCATATATTTT. This sequence encodes CASSLGEDGNTIYF.

The rearrangement joins TRBV2 to TRBJ1-5, with 11 nucleotides matching TRBD1. The germline V gene has CDR1 SNHLY and CDR2 FYNNEI. With V trimmed by 4 bases and J by 6 bases, 5 bases remained unmatched. The CDR3 length is 15 residues. The CDR3 nucleotides are TGTGCCAGCAGTGCCATGGACAGGGGGCCTCAGCCCCAGCATTTT. Amino acids: CASSAMDRGPQPQHF.

CDR3 nucleotides: TGTGCCAGTCCCAAGGGCAGCGGGAATGAAAAACTGTTTTTT. Residues: CASPKGSGNEKLFF. This chain joins TRBV19 and TRBJ1-4, with unresolved D. The CDR3 runs 14 residues. Trimming stripped 8 bases from V and 5 bases from J, with 15 bases between. CDR1 is LNHDA, CDR2 SQIVND, per germline (reference sequence).

This clone turned up a few times. The chain combines TRBV5-1 with TRBJ1-2; 9 bases align to TRBD1. J gave up 4 bases and V 3 bases, and 4 bases lay outside the gene matches. CDR3 size: 14 residues. Germline loops: CDR1 SGHRS, CDR2 YFSETQ. The CDR3 DNA is TGCGCCAGCAGCTCAGGACAGGGGATCTATGGCTACACCTTC. It encodes CASSSGQGIYGYTF.

The chain couples TRBV24-1 to TRBJ2-1; D unclear. This CDR3 comprises 12 residues. Germline V gives CDR1 KGHDR, CDR2 SFDVKD. Trimming cost V 1 base and J 9 bases, with 6 bases left between them. CDR3 residues: CATSDFASEQFF. The DNA for the CDR3 is TGTGCCACCAGTGATTTTGCGAGTGAGCAGTTCTTC.

This chain joins TRBV6-6 and TRBJ1-5, with D unclear. The CDR3 has 14 residues. Trimming cost V 1 base and J 4 bases, with 8 bases left between them. Looked up from germline, CDR1 is MNHNY and CDR2 is SVGAGI (reference sequence). CDR3 sequence: CASSYFGVNQPQHF. DNA of the CDR3: TGTGCCAGCAGTTACTTTGGGGTAAATCAGCCCCAGCATTTT.

J is TRBJ1-2 and V is TRBV19; 8 nucleotides align to TRBD1. The junction had 5 bases not matched to a gene; V was cut back by 5 bases and J by 3 bases. The V gene's germline CDR1 is LNHDA and CDR2 SQIVND (reference sequence). The CDR3 covers 14 residues. DNA for the CDR3: TGTGCCAGTAGTCGGACAGGGTACGACTATGGCTACACCTTC. It encodes CASSRTGYDYGYTF.

The chain couples TRBV5-1 to TRBJ1-4, with D unclear. V gave up 0 bases and J gave up 0 bases, with 12 bases separating them. CDR1 is SGHRS, CDR2 YFSETQ, per germline. The CDR3 length is 17 residues. This CDR3 is CASSLGSSITTNEKLFF. CDR3 DNA sequence: TGCGCCAGCAGCTTGGGCTCCTCGATTACAACTAATGAAAAACTGTTTTTT.

The chain has TRBV24-1 and TRBJ1-2, with 7 nucleotides matching TRBD1. CDR1 and CDR2 (germline): KGHDR, SFDVKD. J lost 7 bases, V lost 4 bases, and 8 bases had no gene match. This CDR3 region has 14 residues. The CDR3 nucleotides are TGTGCCACCAGTGACTCGGACAGGTGGGGTGGCTACACCTTC. Its protein product is CATSDSDRWGGYTF.

The chain links TRBV6-5 to TRBJ2-6, with D uncertain. Trimming removed 0 bases from V and 0 bases from J, with 6 bases in between. The CDR3 covers 16 residues. Germline V CDR1 and CDR2: MNHEY, SVGAGI. CDR3 protein: CASSYSWNSGANVLTF. In DNA, the CDR3 is TGTGCCAGCAGTTACTCGTGGAACTCTGGGGCCAACGTCCTGACTTTC.

This clone was counted between two and nine times. CDR3: CASSPTTGLMNTEAFF. Written as DNA, the CDR3 is TGTGCCAGCAGCCCTACCACAGGACTCATGAACACTGAAGCTTTCTTT. The gene calls are TRBV11-2 and TRBJ1-1, with a tentative D call TRBD1 (5 bases). The germline V and J ends were trimmed by 5 bases and 0 bases, with 16 bases remaining between them. The CDR3 is made up of 16 amino acids. Germline-derived CDR1 and CDR2 are SGHAT and FQNNGV. Full variable domain (missing parts from reference TRBV11-2 and TRBJ1-1): EAGVAQSPRYKIIEKRQSVAFWCNPISGHATLYWYQQILGQGPKLLIQFQNNGVVDDSQLPKDRFSAERLKGVDSTLKIQPAKLEDSAVYLCASSPTTGLMNTEAFFGQGTRLTVV.

The chain is built from TRBV2 and TRBJ2-7, with a possible D match to TRBD2 (6 bases). The V and J ends lost 10 bases and 0 bases respectively, with 10 bases between them. This CDR3 is built from 12 residues. CDR1 and CDR2 from the germline V gene are SNHLY and FYNNEI. In DNA form, the CDR3 reads TGTGCCACCGGAGGGAGCTCCTACGAGCAGTACTTC. Protein sequence: CATGGSSYEQYF.

V gene TRBV2 combines with J gene TRBJ2-1, with 9 bases identical to TRBD2. V was clipped by 3 bases and J by 0 bases; unmatched bases: 3. Germline V gene lookup returns CDR1 SNHLY and CDR2 FYNNEI. The CDR3 totals 16 residues. In nucleotides, the CDR3 is TGTGCCAGCAGTGAGGATAGCGGGAGCTCCTACAATGAGCAGTTCTTC. This translates into CASSEDSGSSYNEQFF.

The V and J genes are TRBV21-1 and TRBJ2-7. TRBV21-1 is classified as a pseudogene. The CDR3 is made up of 17 amino acids. CDR3 sequence (DNA): TGTGCCAGCAGCAAAGAGGGGGAGGGGACAGATGACTACGAGCAGTACTTC. The encoded protein is CASSKEGEGTDDYEQYF.

There are a few counts of this clone. The chain has TRBV5-6 and TRBJ1-1; unclear D gene. Germline lookup yields CDR1 SGHDT and CDR2 YYEEEE. Trimming pared 5 bases from V and 1 base from J, leaving 6 bases between. This CDR3 is built from 12 residues. In DNA form, the CDR3 reads TGTGCCAGCAGACGATGGAACACTGAAGCTTTCTTT. Translated, it gives CASRRWNTEAFF.

The chain has TRBV12-3 or TRBV12-4 and TRBJ1-1; a possible D gene is TRBD1 (6 bases). This CDR3 is 13 amino acids long. The V and J ends lost 3 bases and 8 bases respectively, with 13 bases between them. CDR3 nucleotides: TGTGCCAGCAGTTTTGTAGGCAGGGGAGAAGCTTTCTTT. Translation gives CASSFVGRGEAFF.

This rearrangement joins TRBV10-1 to TRBJ1-3, with D unresolved. Between the trimmed V and J ends, which lost 7 bases and 4 bases, there was a span of 17 bases. CDR3 length equals 15 residues. Looked up from germline, CDR1 is WNHNN and CDR2 is SYGVQD (reference sequence). This CDR3 is CASTGGISKGNTIYF. The DNA of the CDR3 is TGCGCCAGCACCGGCGGTATATCGAAAGGAAACACCATATATTTT.

The chain joins TRBV6-5 to TRBJ1-2; tentatively, D is TRBD1 (5 bases). Germline V CDR1 and CDR2: MNHEY, SVGAGI. V lost 6 bases and J lost 4, with 12 bases in between. The CDR3 loop spans 13 amino acids. The CDR3 bases are TGTGCCAGCAGCAAGACAGTCCTCTATGGCTACACCTTC. Protein product: CASSKTVLYGYTF.

The rearrangement uses TRBV5-1 and TRBJ2-7; perhaps TRBD2 as D (6 bases). V lost 4 bases, J lost 3 bases, and 14 bases lay in between. Per the germline V gene, CDR1 is SGHRS and CDR2 is YFSETQ. The CDR3 consists of 14 residues. Here the CDR3 reads CASSTQGLVYEQYF. CDR3 nucleotides: TGCGCCAGCAGCACGCAGGGACTTGTCTACGAGCAGTACTTC.